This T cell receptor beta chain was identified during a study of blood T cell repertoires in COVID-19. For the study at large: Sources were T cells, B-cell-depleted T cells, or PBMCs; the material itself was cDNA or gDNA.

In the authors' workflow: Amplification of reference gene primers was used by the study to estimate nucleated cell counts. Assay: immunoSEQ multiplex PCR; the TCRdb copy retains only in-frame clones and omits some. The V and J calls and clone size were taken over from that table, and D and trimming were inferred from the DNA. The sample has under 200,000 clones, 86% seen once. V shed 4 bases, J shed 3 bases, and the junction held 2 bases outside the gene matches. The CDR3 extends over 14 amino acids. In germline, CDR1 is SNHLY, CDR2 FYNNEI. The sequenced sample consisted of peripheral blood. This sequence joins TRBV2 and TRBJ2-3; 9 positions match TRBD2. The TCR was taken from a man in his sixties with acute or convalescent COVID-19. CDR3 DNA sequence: TGTGCCAGCAGTGGAGCGGGAGGAACAGATACGCAGTATTTT. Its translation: CASSGAGGTDTQYF.